A selection of T cell receptor beta chains follows, all from one sample in a study of beta chain features in type 1 diabetes. The protocol was immunoSEQ multiplex PCR, while the TCRdb copy is restricted to in-frame clones and leaves out a portion. Of approximately 380,000 clones detected, roughly 15% appear once; the ten largest clones hold about 0.02%. Sequenced sample: naive CD4+ T cells from blood. These receptors came from a woman aged 18-29 years in good health. CDR3s include the opening cysteine and the closing phenylalanine or tryptophan. D genes are given only for firm matches. Expanded clones get a size class; other rows say once, few or many, or leave the size out.

v_gene	j_gene	abundance	d_gene	CDR3nt	CDR3aa
TRBV7-2	TRBJ2-5	-	TRBD2	TGTGCCAGCAGCTCCGGACTAGGGGAGACCCAGTACTTC	CASSSGLGETQYF
TRBV30	TRBJ2-7	-	-	TGTGCCTGGAGTGTAATCAGGGTGAAATACGAGCAGTACTTC	CAWSVIRVKYEQYF
TRBV5-1	TRBJ2-5	few	TRBD2	TGCGCCAGCAGCCCCGGGGGGGACCAAGAGACCCAGTACTTC	CASSPGGDQETQYF
TRBV4-3	TRBJ1-1	-	-	TGCGCCAGCAGCCAAGATAATGGAGGAAACGCCGAAGCTTTCTTT	CASSQDNGGNAEAFF
TRBV11-3	TRBJ2-3	few	TRBD2	TGTGCCAGCAGCTTAGGGACTAGCGCCCTTGATACGCAGTATTTT	CASSLGTSALDTQYF
TRBV2	TRBJ2-4	few	-	TGTGCCAGCAACCAGGGCTGGGAAAACATTCAGTACTTC	CASNQGWENIQYF
TRBV7-9	TRBJ2-7	-	TRBD1	TGTGCCAGCAGCTTAGTCGGGACAGGGGATGAGGGCGAGCAGTACTTC	CASSLVGTGDEGEQYF
TRBV28	TRBJ2-7	-	-	TGTGCCAGCAGCCAGGACAGTTTCCCCTACGAGCAGTACTTC	CASSQDSFPYEQYF
TRBV9	TRBJ1-2	-	TRBD1	TGTGCCAGCAGCGTTAATGGACAGGATGGCTACACCTTC	CASSVNGQDGYTF
TRBV5-6	TRBJ2-7	few	TRBD2	TGTGCCAGCAGCTTGGCTCGCACTAGCGGAGGGTTGTCCCCTTACGAGCAGTACTTC	CASSLARTSGGLSPYEQYF
TRBV9	TRBJ2-3	few	TRBD2	TGTGCCAGCAGCGTAGGTACTAGCGGGACCACAGATACGCAGTATTTT	CASSVGTSGTTDTQYF
TRBV28	TRBJ2-7	few	-	TGTGCCAGCAGAGGGGGGGCAGAGGGAGCCTACGAGCAGTACTTC	CASRGGAEGAYEQYF
TRBV6-5	TRBJ2-7	-	-	TGTGCCAGCAGCGGAGGAAATTACGAGCAGTACTTC	CASSGGNYEQYF
TRBV6-5	TRBJ1-3	few	-	TGTGCCAGCAGACTACAGGGCTCTGGAAACACCATATATTTT	CASRLQGSGNTIYF
TRBV30	TRBJ2-4	few	-	TGTGCCTGGTCATCGGATCCGGGCATTCAGTACTTC	CAWSSDPGIQYF